This T cell receptor beta chain came from a study of blood T cell repertoires in COVID-19 (dated by TCRdb to the early 2020s). For the study in its entirety: Samples from collaborators originated in the United States, Italy and Spain and spanned both the acute and convalescent phases of COVID-19. The prospective study material was composed of cDNA or gDNA derived from T cells, B-cell-depleted T cells, or PBMCs. Deeply sampled blood TCRbeta repertoires from subjects exposed to, actively infected with, or recovered from COVID-19 were included in the dataset. The repertoires were released in a freely available public database meant as a resource for research on the immune response to SARS-CoV-2. Samples were obtained from the ongoing ImmuneRACE study (first 160 participants) and from about 1,300 subjects provided by 6 global collaborators. Sample metadata almost always included a de-identified subject ID, COVID-19 status, age in years and sex. Where available, HLA class I and class II types were taken from metadata supplied by the sample provider and were not determined by assay-based typing.

The germline V gene (reference sequence) gives CDR1 as MNHEY and CDR2 as SMNVEV. Trimming accounts for 5 bases at V and 5 bases at J, while the number of junction bases matched to no gene is 6. There are 14 amino acids in the CDR3, from cysteine to phenylalanine inclusive. Of the read, only the CDR3 DNA is kept; its 42 bases are in frame from base 1. What the authors observed across the whole study: How much clinical and demographic metadata was included differed by source and by participant, and the metadata was provided uncurated.

TCRbeta CDR3 regions were amplified from genomic DNA by means of the immunoSEQ Assay, a bias-controlled multiplex PCR. From the authors' description of their analysis: The number of nucleated cells in each sample was estimated by amplification of reference gene primers within the assay. Sequence reads were collapsed and filtered to measure the absolute abundance of every unique TCRbeta CDR3 rearrangement. For each sample, productive Simpson clonality was calculated by taking the square root of Simpson's diversity index across productive rearrangements. Imported from immuneACCESS, the table was reduced by TCRdb to in-frame sequences with V and J called. These copies leave out some clones; in studies compared against another copy, an unresolved V gene accounts for under half, and the cause of the remainder is not known. V, J and clone size are those of that table, while D and trimming were read from the DNA. This sample gives roughly 170,000 clones in total; around 90% of them show up just once. Jointly, the top ten make up 2.5% to 3.5% of the sample.

Each collaborating institution followed its own protocols to collect whole blood in K2EDTA tubes. For TCRbeta analysis, collaborator samples were shipped as frozen whole blood, as isolated PBMCs, or as DNA extracted from either sample type. As for this clone: What this receptor recognizes is not known. No much larger clonotype is one base removed from it; base qualities were not supplied.

The receptor was isolated from a man aged 40-55 years with active or convalescent COVID-19. The sequenced material came from peripheral blood. The chain is encoded by TRBV27 joined to TRBJ2-4; TRBD1 fits 7 bases in the junction. The CDR3 region reads CASSPRGTENIQYF. The nucleotides read TGTGCCAGCAGTCCAAGGGGGACAGAAAACATTCAGTACTTC.